The clone carrying this T cell receptor beta chain was seen many times. This specimen belongs to a study of shared clonotypes between healthy human individuals. The repertoire was sequenced with immunoSEQ multiplex PCR; TCRdb's copy has only in-frame clones and lacks some. The table shows around 500,000 clones, with 76% occurring only once. The V gene lost 3 bases and the J gene lost 2 bases, with 11 bases spanning the gap. In germline, CDR1 is GTSNPN, CDR2 SVGIG (reference sequence). The CDR3 spans 13 residues. The sequenced sample was PBMCs. The chain combines TRBV30 with TRBJ2-7; D is possibly TRBD1 (6 bases). The clonotype comes from a woman in her 40s in good health. Some clones in this sample may be carry-over from other donors' samples. The CDR3 is CAWSRDTPYEQYF. The DNA of the CDR3 is TGTGCCTGGAGCCGGGACACCCCCTACGAGCAGTACTTC.